What follows is one T cell receptor (beta chain) and its context. Its antigen is currently unknown. The data were taken from a study of cytomegalovirus exposure and HLA in healthy donors. Whole-study findings and limits: Listed as cytomegalovirus-associated were 150 or so TCR beta chains. In the 120 or so validation repertoires, more than 85% of cluster scores exceeded 0, per a later analysis.

The donors formed part of the roughly 120-subject validation cohort, distinct from the roughly 600-subject first cohort. Some clones are missing from TCRdb's copy, which holds only in-frame ones; the method was immunoSEQ multiplex PCR. The top ten clones hold 0.63% of a sample with about 76,000 clones, less than 95% of them seen once. This CDR3 has 14 amino acids. Deletions cut 1 base from V and 6 bases from J, with 11 bases between. CDR1 is SGHTS, CDR2 YDEGEE, per germline. The sequenced sample consisted of PBMCs. The clonotype comes from a woman aged 18-29 years in good health and CMV-seronegative. This chain links TRBV5-8 with TRBJ1-5; D is possibly TRBD1 (6 bases). In nucleotides, the CDR3 is TGTGCCAGCAGCTTGAGTTTAGGGGGTCAGCCCCAGCATTTT. Encoded protein: CASSLSLGGQPQHF.